What follows is one T cell receptor beta chain and its context. Antigen specificity is unknown. The PCR made use of 60 Vbeta and 13 Jbeta primers. TCRdb keeps only in-frame clones here, not all; method: immunoSEQ multiplex PCR. The sample has over 150,000 clones, around 75% seen once. This sample was taken from a study of cytomegalovirus exposure and HLA in healthy donors. Across the whole study: HLA-typed donors were the source of around 87 million unique TCRs, which an early data release held.

General study findings and limits: Later analysis showed TCR association rates varying by HLA locus, highest for DRB1 and lowest for HLA-C. Earlier results showed most TCR beta V segments being productive about 87% or about 30% of the time.

Trimming left V 7 bases short and J 5 bases short, with 18 bases between. The CDR3 is 15 amino acids. Germline V lookup: CDR1 SEHNR, CDR2 FQNEAQ (reference sequence). The chain carries TRBV7-9 and TRBJ2-1; D unresolved. The sequenced sample was PBMCs. This clonotype was sampled from a male donor in good health and CMV-seronegative. The CDR3 here is CASTSPVTVNNEQFF. DNA for the CDR3: TGTGCCAGCACCTCGCCGGTGACTGTCAACAATGAGCAGTTCTTC.